This entry lists 15 T cell receptor beta chains sequenced from one sample in a study of shared clonotypes between healthy human individuals. Clones were read by immunoSEQ multiplex PCR, and TCRdb kept only the in-frame ones, dropping some. This table holds 850,000 to 1,200,000 clones, about 80% found once. The specimen was memory CD4+ T cells sorted from blood. As to subset: CD45RA-negative fraction. The receptors were gathered from a man between 18 and 35 years old in good health.

In this sample, this clone turned up once. The chain employs TRBV2 and TRBJ2-3, with D unclear. The CDR3 extends over 15 amino acids. The germline V gene has CDR1 SNHLY and CDR2 FYNNEI. The germline V and J ends were trimmed by 4 bases and 0 bases, with 11 bases remaining between them. CDR3 protein: CASSVTRSSTDTQYF. The CDR3 coding sequence is TGTGCCAGCAGTGTGACCCGTAGCAGCACAGATACGCAGTATTTT.

The J gene is TRBJ2-3, the V gene TRBV6-5; D assignment may be TRBD1 or TRBD2 (5 bases each). The V end was cut by 5 bases, the J end by 10 bases, with 19 bases between. Germline CDR1 reads MNHEY; CDR2 reads SVGAGI. The CDR3 loop spans 14 amino acids. CDR3 sequence (DNA): TGTGCCAGCAGTCAGGACTCCATCCCACAGGCGCAGTATTTT. Protein: CASSQDSIPQAQYF.

The chain combines TRBV6-1 with TRBJ1-4; D is unresolved. CDR1 is MNHNS, CDR2 SASEGT, per germline. The V and J ends lost 8 bases and 5 bases respectively, with 6 bases between them. The CDR3 is 11 residues long. This chain's CDR3 is CASYLNEKLFF. The CDR3 DNA is TGTGCCAGCTATCTAAATGAAAAACTGTTTTTT.

This sequence joins TRBV6-1 and TRBJ2-2, with TRBD2 matching over 7 bases. The germline V gene has CDR1 MNHNS and CDR2 SASEGT. The CDR3 runs to 14 residues. Trimming removed 7 bases from V and 6 bases from J; junction bases left unmatched: 8. The CDR3 protein is CASTWGGPAGELFF. DNA for the CDR3: TGTGCCAGCACATGGGGGGGTCCCGCCGGGGAGCTGTTTTTT.

This chain joins TRBV7-2 and TRBJ1-5; 9 nucleotides line up with TRBD1. Trimming cost V 4 bases and J 7 bases; bases outside gene matches: 5. Germline lookup yields CDR1 SGHTA and CDR2 FQGNSA. CDR3 length: 14 amino acids. The CDR3 loop is CASSSTTGGQPQHF. The CDR3 DNA is TGTGCCAGCAGCTCCACGACAGGGGGGCAGCCCCAGCATTTT.

The CDR3 here is CASSLTRNLGTGELFF. For the CDR3, the DNA is TGTGCCAGCAGCCTCACCCGCAACCTCGGGACCGGGGAGCTGTTTTTT. The chain links TRBV9 to TRBJ2-2; D is uncertain. V shed 4 bases and J shed 5 bases, with 18 bases lying between them. Germline V gives CDR1 SGDLS, CDR2 YYNGEE. The length of the CDR3 is 16 residues.

This chain joins TRBV9 and TRBJ1-5; weak D call: TRBD1 (5 bases). Germline CDR1 is SGDLS and CDR2 is YYNGEE. The V and J ends lost 8 bases and 3 bases respectively, with 12 bases between them. The CDR3 totals 13 residues. The CDR3 sequence: CASSEGPNQPQHF. In DNA, the CDR3 is TGTGCCAGTTCCGAGGGGCCCAATCAGCCCCAGCATTTT.

The V call is TRBV2, the J call TRBJ2-2; no reliable D call. Between the trimmed V and J ends, which lost 1 base and 7 bases, there was a span of 7 bases. CDR3 size: 13 residues. The germline CDR1 and CDR2 sequences are SNHLY and FYNNEI. The CDR3 region is CASSEVRGGELFF. In nucleotides, the CDR3 is TGTGCCAGCAGTGAAGTCAGAGGCGGGGAGCTGTTTTTT.

Notes on this clone: The sample holds other DNA sequences that translate to the same CDR3. The chain recombines TRBV6-5 with TRBJ2-2; 7 bases agree with TRBD2. This CDR3 has 12 amino acids. V dropped 8 bases and J dropped 6; count of bases not matched to a gene: 3. Germline V gene data show CDR1 as MNHEY and CDR2 as SVGAGI. Here the CDR3 reads CASGREAGELFF. DNA of the CDR3: TGTGCCAGCGGGAGGGAGGCCGGGGAGCTGTTTTTT.

The chain employs TRBV5-1 and TRBJ1-2; TRBD1 is a possible D gene (6 bases). V was shortened by 0 bases and J by 4 bases, with 13 bases between the two germline ends. This CDR3 comprises 15 residues. CDR1 is SGHRS and CDR2 is YFSETQ in the germline V gene. CDR3 in DNA: TGCGCCAGCAGCTTGGGGGCCACAGGGATCTATGGCTACACCTTC. Translating gives CASSLGATGIYGYTF.

The CDR3 spells CASSPQGTRNNEQFF. The CDR3 bases are TGTGCCAGCAGCCCCCAAGGGACTAGAAACAATGAGCAGTTCTTC. The chain joins TRBV11-2 to TRBJ2-1, with 8 bases lining up with TRBD2. Germline CDR1 reads SGHAT; CDR2 reads FQNNGV. This CDR3 is built from 15 residues. V was pared by 5 bases and J by 5 bases, with 8 bases of the junction left unmatched.

The CDR3 DNA follows: TGTGCCAGCAGACCTACTAGCGGGGGATCCTACGAGCAGTACTTC. The encoded protein is CASRPTSGGSYEQYF. This chain connects TRBV7-9 to TRBJ2-7, with 11 bases matching TRBD2. V shed 6 bases and J 1 base; nucleotides not matched to a gene: 5. There are 15 residues in the CDR3. Germline CDR1 SEHNR, CDR2 FQNEAQ (reference sequence).

This clone showed up just a few times. The chain carries TRBV18 and TRBJ1-3; D is unclear. The CDR3 has 15 residues. The germline CDR1 and CDR2 sequences are KGHSH and LQKENI. V lost 3 bases and J 3 bases, leaving 12 bases between the germline ends. The CDR3 DNA is TGTGCCAGCTCACCTGGCAGCGGAGTTGGAAACACCATATATTTT. Encoded protein: CASSPGSGVGNTIYF.

This clone was found once. V gene TRBV7-2 combines with J gene TRBJ2-6, with D maybe TRBD2 (6 bases). V lost 5 bases to trimming and J lost 2 bases, with 10 bases between them. Germline V gene data show CDR1 as SGHTA and CDR2 as FQGNSA. The CDR3 runs 15 residues. The CDR3 region has the DNA TGTGCCAGCAGCACTTCGGGGGCTGGGGCCAACGTCCTGACTTTC. This codes for CASSTSGAGANVLTF.

The chain combines TRBV5-5 with TRBJ1-6; no reliable D call. Trimming took off 1 base at V and 6 bases at J, with 8 bases between the two ends. This CDR3 is 14 amino acids long. Germline CDR1 and CDR2: SGHKS and YYEKEE (reference sequence). The CDR3 protein is CASSLMGFNSPLHF. DNA for the CDR3: TGTGCCAGCAGCTTGATGGGTTTTAATTCACCCCTCCACTTT.